This entry lists 12 T cell receptor beta chains sequenced from one sample in a study of graft-versus-host responses after intestinal transplantation. Measured with immunoSEQ multiplex PCR; TCRdb has only the in-frame clones, and not every one. The sample lists 80,000 or so clones, 92% occurring once. The sample was PBMCs, taken 98 days after intestinal transplantation. Receptor source: a human patient who received an intestinal transplant, so some T cells may come from the graft donor.

This clone was seen a single time. V usage is TRBV4-2 and J usage is TRBJ2-6; D unresolved. From germline, CDR1 is LGHNA and CDR2 YNFKEQ. There are 18 residues in the CDR3. Between the trimmed V and J ends, which lost 0 bases and 3 bases, there was a span of 15 bases. CDR3 sequence: CASSQDPKWPFGANVLTF. Here the CDR3 DNA reads TGTGCCAGCAGCCAAGACCCGAAGTGGCCCTTTGGGGCCAACGTCCTGACTTTC.

The chain joins TRBV5-1 to TRBJ2-7, with D possibly matching TRBD1 (5 bases). Trimming took off 1 base at V and 0 bases at J, with 14 bases between the two ends. CDR1 is SGHRS, CDR2 YFSETQ, per germline. This CDR3 has 16 residues. CDR3 protein: CASSLPRQSLSYEQYF. In nucleotides, the CDR3 is TGCGCCAGCAGCTTGCCCCGACAGAGCCTCTCCTACGAGCAGTACTTC.

This sequence joins TRBV29-1 and TRBJ2-3; no firm D call. CDR1 is SQVTM and CDR2 is ANQGSEA in the germline V gene. V was clipped by 8 bases and J by 6 bases, with 9 bases between them. This CDR3 has 10 residues. The CDR3 DNA reads TGCAGCCTTACCTACGATACGCAGTATTTT. Translating it yields CSLTYDTQYF.

This rearrangement joins TRBV15 to TRBJ2-3; 9 nucleotides match TRBD1. The V gene's germline CDR1 is LNHNV and CDR2 YYDKDF (reference sequence). Trimming cost V 2 bases and J 5 bases; bases outside gene matches: 17. The CDR3 contains 19 residues. This CDR3 is CATSRTPGQGYAVGDTQYF. The DNA of the CDR3 is TGTGCCACCAGCAGAACCCCGGGACAGGGATACGCGGTAGGAGATACGCAGTATTTT.

The chain joins TRBV9 to TRBJ1-2, with 9 bases identical to TRBD1. This CDR3 has 14 residues. With V trimmed by 3 bases and J by 5 bases, 5 bases remained unmatched. Germline V gene data show CDR1 as SGDLS and CDR2 as YYNGEE. CDR3 DNA: TGTGCCAGCAGCGGAGGACAGGGGAGATATGGCTACACCTTC. Its translation: CASSGGQGRYGYTF. The entire variable domain, with the rest obtained from reference TRBV9 and TRBJ1-2, is as follows: DSGVTQTPKHLITATGQRVTLRCSPRSGDLSVYWYQQSLDQGLQFLIQYYNGEERAKGNILERFSAQQFPDLHSELNLSSLELGDSALYFCASSGGQGRYGYTFGSGTRLTVV.

This clone has just a few counts. V usage is TRBV4-1 and J usage is TRBJ2-7; D is possibly TRBD1 (6 bases). This CDR3 has 16 amino acids. Germline assignment: CDR1 MGHRA and CDR2 YSYEKL. Trimming stripped 3 bases from V and 0 bases from J, with 15 bases between. CDR3 residues: CASSQAYRESSYEQYF. The CDR3 nucleotides are TGCGCCAGCAGCCAGGCCTACAGGGAGAGCTCCTACGAGCAGTACTTC.

The V and J genes are TRBV28 and TRBJ2-1, with 13 bases identical to TRBD2. The trim removed 6 bases at V and 4 bases at J, leaving 15 bases unmatched. CDR3 size: 19 residues. Germline CDR1 is MDHEN and CDR2 is SYDVKM. CDR3 residues: CASSPRTSGRKSLYNEQFF. The CDR3 DNA reads as TGTGCCAGCAGCCCTCGGACTAGCGGGAGAAAGTCCCTGTACAATGAGCAGTTCTTC.

This chain connects TRBV27 to TRBJ2-5, with D maybe TRBD1 (5 bases). Trimming pared 3 bases from V and 5 bases from J, leaving 13 bases between. CDR3 size: 14 residues. CDR1 and CDR2 (germline): MNHEY, SMNVEV (reference sequence). The CDR3 spells CASSFLGPAETQYF. DNA of the CDR3: TGTGCCAGCAGTTTTTTGGGGCCCGCGGAGACCCAGTACTTC.

Here the CDR3 reads CSVEDGRGYTF. The DNA for the CDR3 is TGCAGCGTTGAAGACGGTAGGGGCTACACCTTC. The chain employs TRBV29-1 and TRBJ1-2; D remains unclear. V gave up 0 bases and J gave up 8 bases, with 7 bases separating them. Germline V lookup: CDR1 SQVTM, CDR2 ANQGSEA. This CDR3 is 11 amino acids long.

The chain couples TRBV9 to TRBJ2-3; D may be TRBD1 or TRBD2 (5 bases each). The ends were cut back, 2 bases at V and 1 base at J, with 11 bases in the middle. Germline V CDR1 and CDR2: SGDLS, YYNGEE. The CDR3 has 15 amino acids. Here the CDR3 reads CASSVGTPGTDTQYF. The CDR3 DNA reads TGTGCCAGCAGCGTGGGGACCCCCGGCACAGATACGCAGTATTTT. The full variable domain, in which reference TRBV9 and TRBJ2-3 provide the parts outside the CDR3, is DSGVTQTPKHLITATGQRVTLRCSPRSGDLSVYWYQQSLDQGLQFLIQYYNGEERAKGNILERFSAQQFPDLHSELNLSSLELGDSALYFCASSVGTPGTDTQYFGPGTRLTVL.

In the case of this clone: Other DNA sequences in this sample translate to the same CDR3. The chain has TRBV6-5 and TRBJ2-7; D remains ambiguous. The CDR3 length is 12 residues. Germline V gene data show CDR1 as MNHEY and CDR2 as SVGAGI. V lost 5 bases to trimming and J lost 0 bases, with 5 bases between them. The CDR3 DNA sequence: TGTGCCAGCAGTCCTAGCTCCTACGAGCAGTACTTC. Translated, it gives CASSPSSYEQYF.

The chain uses TRBV7-9 and TRBJ2-7; perhaps TRBD1 as D (5 bases). The V end was cut by 4 bases, the J end by 3 bases, with 16 bases between. CDR3 length: 15 residues. Per the germline V gene, CDR1 is SEHNR and CDR2 is FQNEAQ (reference sequence). The CDR3 region is CASSYPRQWNYEQYF. CDR3 DNA sequence: TGTGCCAGCAGCTACCCCAGACAGTGGAACTACGAGCAGTACTTC.